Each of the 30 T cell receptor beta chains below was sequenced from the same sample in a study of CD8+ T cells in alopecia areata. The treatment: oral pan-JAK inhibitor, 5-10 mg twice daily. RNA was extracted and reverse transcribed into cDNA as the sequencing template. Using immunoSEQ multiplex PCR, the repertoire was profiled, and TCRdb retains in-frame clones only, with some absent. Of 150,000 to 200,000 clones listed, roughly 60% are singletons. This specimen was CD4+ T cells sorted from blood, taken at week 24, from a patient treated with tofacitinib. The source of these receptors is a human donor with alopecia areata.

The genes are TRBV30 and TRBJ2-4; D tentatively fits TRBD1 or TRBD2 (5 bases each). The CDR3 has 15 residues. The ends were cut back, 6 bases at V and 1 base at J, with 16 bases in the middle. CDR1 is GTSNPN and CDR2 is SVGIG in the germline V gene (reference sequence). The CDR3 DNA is TGTGCCTGCACCGTTGAGGGGCTTGCCAAAAACATTCAGTACTTC. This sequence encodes CACTVEGLAKNIQYF. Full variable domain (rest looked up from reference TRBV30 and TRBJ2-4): SQTIHQWPATLVQPVGSPLSLECTVEGTSNPNLYWYRQAAGRGLQLLFYSVGIGQISSEVPQNLSASRPQDRQFILSSKKLLLSDSGFYLCACTVEGLAKNIQYFGAGTRLSVL.

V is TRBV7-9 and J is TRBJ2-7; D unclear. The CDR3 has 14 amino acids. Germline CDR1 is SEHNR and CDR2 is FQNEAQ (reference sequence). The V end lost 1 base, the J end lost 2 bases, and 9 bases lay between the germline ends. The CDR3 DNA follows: TGTGCCAGCAGCTTAGTCGGGCAAACCTACGAGCAGTACTTC. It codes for CASSLVGQTYEQYF.

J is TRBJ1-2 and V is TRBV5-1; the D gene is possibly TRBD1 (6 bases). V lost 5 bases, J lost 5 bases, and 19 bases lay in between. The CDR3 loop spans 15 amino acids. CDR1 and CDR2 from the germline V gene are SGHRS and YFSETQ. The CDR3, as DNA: TGCGCCAGCAGACCTGAACTACAGGGATGGTATGGCTACACCTTC. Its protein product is CASRPELQGWYGYTF.

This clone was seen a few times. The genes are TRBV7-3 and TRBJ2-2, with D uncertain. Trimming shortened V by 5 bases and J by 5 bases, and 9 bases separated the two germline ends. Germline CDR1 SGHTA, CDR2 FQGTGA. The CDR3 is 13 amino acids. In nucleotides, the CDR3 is TGTGCCAGCAGCAGAACTACGACCGGGGAGCTGTTTTTT. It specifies CASSRTTTGELFF.

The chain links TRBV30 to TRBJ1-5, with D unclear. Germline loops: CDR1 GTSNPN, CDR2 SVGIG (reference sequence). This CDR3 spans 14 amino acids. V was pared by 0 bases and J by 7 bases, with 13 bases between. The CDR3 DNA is TGTGCCTGGAGTGTACGAGGTGGCGGCCAGCCCCAGCATTTT. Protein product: CAWSVRGGGQPQHF.

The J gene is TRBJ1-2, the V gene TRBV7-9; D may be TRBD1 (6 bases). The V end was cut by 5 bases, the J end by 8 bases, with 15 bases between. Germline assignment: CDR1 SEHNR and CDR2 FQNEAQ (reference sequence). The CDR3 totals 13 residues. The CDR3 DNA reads TGTGCCAGCAGCCAAACAGGGTACGACGGCTACACCTTC. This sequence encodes CASSQTGYDGYTF.

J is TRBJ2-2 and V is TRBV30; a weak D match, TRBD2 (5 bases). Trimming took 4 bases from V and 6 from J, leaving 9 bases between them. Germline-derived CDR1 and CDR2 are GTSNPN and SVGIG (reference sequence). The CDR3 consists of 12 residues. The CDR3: CAWTPRAGELFF. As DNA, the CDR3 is TGTGCCTGGACCCCGAGGGCCGGGGAGCTGTTTTTT.

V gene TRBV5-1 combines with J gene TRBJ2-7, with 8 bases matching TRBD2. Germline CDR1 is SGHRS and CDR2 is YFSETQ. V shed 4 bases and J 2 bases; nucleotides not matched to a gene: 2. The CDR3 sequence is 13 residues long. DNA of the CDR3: TGCGCCAGCAGCCCGGGAGGGGCCTACGAGCAGTACTTC. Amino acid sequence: CASSPGGAYEQYF.

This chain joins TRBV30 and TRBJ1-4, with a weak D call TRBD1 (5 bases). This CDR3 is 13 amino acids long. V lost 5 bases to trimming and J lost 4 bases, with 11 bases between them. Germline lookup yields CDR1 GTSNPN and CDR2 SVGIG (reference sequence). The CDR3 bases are TGTGCCTGGGACAGCGGCCGTAATGAAAAACTGTTTTTT. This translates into CAWDSGRNEKLFF.

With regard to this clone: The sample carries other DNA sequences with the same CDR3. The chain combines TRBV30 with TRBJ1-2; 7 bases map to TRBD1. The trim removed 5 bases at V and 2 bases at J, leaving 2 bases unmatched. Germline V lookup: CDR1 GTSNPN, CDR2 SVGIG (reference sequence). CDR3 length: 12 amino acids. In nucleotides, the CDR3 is TGTGCCTGGGACAGGGTAAACTATGGCTACACCTTC. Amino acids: CAWDRVNYGYTF.

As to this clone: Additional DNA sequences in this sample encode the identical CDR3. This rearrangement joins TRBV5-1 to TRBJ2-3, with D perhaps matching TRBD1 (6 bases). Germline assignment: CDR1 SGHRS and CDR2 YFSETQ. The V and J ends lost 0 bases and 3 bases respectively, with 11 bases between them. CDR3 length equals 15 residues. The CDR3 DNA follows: TGCGCCAGCAGCTTGGCAGGGGCCCGGACAGATACGCAGTATTTT. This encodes CASSLAGARTDTQYF.

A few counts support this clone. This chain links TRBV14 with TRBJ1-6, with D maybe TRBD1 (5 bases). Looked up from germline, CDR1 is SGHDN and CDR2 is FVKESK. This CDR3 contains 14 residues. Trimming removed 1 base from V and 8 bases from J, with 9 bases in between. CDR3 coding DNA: TGTGCCAGCAGCCAAGCGGGGCCACATTCACCCCTCCACTTT. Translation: CASSQAGPHSPLHF. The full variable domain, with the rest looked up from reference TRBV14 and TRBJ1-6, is EAGVTQFPSHSVIEKGQTVTLRCDPISGHDNLYWYRRVMGKEIKFLLHFVKESKQDESGMPNNRFLAERTGGTYSTLKVQPAELEDSGVYFCASSQAGPHSPLHFGNGTRLTVT.

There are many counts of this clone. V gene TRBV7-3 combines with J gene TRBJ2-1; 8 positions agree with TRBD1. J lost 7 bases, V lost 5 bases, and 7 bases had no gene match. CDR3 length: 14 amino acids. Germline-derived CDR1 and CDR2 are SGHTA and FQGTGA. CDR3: CASSRQGMVNEQFF. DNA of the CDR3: TGTGCCAGCAGCCGACAGGGGATGGTAAATGAGCAGTTCTTC. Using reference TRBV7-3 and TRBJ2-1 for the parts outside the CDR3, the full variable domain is GAGVSQTPSNKVTEKGKYVELRCDPISGHTALYWYRQSLGQGPEFLIYFQGTGAADDSGLPNDRFFAVRPEGSVSTLKIQRTERGDSAVYLCASSRQGMVNEQFFGPGTRLTVL.

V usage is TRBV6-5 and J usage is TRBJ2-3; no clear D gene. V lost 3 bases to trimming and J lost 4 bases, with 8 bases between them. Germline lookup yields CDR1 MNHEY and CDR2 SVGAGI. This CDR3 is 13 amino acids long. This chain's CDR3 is CASSYREADTQYF. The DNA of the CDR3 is TGTGCCAGCAGTTATAGAGAGGCAGATACGCAGTATTTT.

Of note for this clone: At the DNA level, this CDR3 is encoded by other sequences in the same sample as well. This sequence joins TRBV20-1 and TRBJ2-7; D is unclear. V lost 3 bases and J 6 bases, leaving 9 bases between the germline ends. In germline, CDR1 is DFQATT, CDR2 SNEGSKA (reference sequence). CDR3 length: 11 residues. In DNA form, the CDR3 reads TGCAGTGCTAGTGTCTTGAGCGAGCAGTACTTC. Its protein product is CSASVLSEQYF.

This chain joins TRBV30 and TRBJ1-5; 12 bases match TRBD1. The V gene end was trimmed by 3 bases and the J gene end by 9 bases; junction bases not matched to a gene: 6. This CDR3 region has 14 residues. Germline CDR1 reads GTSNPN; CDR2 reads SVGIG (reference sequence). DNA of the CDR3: TGTGCCTGGAGGGGGACAGGGGGCGGTGGGCCCCAGCATTTT. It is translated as CAWRGTGGGGPQHF. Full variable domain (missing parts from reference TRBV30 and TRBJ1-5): SQTIHQWPATLVQPVGSPLSLECTVEGTSNPNLYWYRQAAGRGLQLLFYSVGIGQISSEVPQNLSASRPQDRQFILSSKKLLLSDSGFYLCAWRGTGGGGPQHFGDGTRLSIL.

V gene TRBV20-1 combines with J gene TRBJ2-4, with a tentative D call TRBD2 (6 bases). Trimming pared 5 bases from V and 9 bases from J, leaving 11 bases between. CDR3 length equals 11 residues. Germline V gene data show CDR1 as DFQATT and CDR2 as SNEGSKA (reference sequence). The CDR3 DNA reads TGCAGTGCTTGGGACTGGCCCATTCAGTACTTC. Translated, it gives CSAWDWPIQYF.

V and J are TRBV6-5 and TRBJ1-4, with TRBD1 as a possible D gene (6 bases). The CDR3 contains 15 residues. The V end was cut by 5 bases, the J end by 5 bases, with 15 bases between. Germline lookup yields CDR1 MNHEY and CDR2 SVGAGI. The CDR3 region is CASSTPGQGNEKLFF. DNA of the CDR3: TGTGCCAGCAGTACCCCGGGGCAGGGGAATGAAAAACTGTTTTTT.

As DNA, the CDR3 is TGCAGCGTTGAAAGGGAACATACGCAGTATTTT. Protein product: CSVEREHTQYF. The chain carries TRBV29-1 and TRBJ2-3; D gene uncertain. V was shortened by 2 bases and J by 7 bases, with 7 bases between the two germline ends. Germline V CDR1 and CDR2: SQVTM, ANQGSEA. There are 11 residues in the CDR3.

CDR3 protein: CASRYGRANYGYTF. The CDR3 region has the DNA TGTGCCAGCAGATATGGACGGGCGAACTATGGCTACACCTTC. V usage is TRBV6-5 and J usage is TRBJ1-2; D gene ambiguous. The V gene's germline CDR1 is MNHEY and CDR2 SVGAGI. V was cut by 6 bases and J by 2 bases, with 13 bases left in between. The CDR3 totals 14 residues.

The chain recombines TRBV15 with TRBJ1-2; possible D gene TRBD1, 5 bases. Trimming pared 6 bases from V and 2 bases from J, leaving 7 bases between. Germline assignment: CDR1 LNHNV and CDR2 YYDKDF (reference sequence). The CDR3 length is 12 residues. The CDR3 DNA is TGTGCCACCAGGGGGGAAAACTATGGCTACACCTTC. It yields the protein CATRGENYGYTF.

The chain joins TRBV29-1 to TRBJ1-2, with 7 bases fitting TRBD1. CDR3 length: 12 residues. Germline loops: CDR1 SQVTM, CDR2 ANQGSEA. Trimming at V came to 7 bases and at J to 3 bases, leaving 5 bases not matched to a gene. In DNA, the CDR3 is TGCAGCGGGGGACAGAACCACTATGGCTACACCTTC. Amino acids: CSGGQNHYGYTF.

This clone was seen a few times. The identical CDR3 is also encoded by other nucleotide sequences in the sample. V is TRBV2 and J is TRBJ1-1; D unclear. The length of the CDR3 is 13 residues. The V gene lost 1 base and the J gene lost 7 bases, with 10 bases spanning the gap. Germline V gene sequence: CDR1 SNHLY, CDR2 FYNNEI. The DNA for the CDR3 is TGTGCCAGCAGTGAAGGACGGGATTATGAAGCTTTCTTT. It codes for CASSEGRDYEAFF.

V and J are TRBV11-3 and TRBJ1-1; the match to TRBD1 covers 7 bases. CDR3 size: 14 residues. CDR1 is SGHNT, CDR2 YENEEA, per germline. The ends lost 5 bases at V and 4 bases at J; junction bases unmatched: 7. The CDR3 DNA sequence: TGTGCCAGCAGCCCTGACAGGGCTGGCACTGAAGCTTTCTTT. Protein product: CASSPDRAGTEAFF.

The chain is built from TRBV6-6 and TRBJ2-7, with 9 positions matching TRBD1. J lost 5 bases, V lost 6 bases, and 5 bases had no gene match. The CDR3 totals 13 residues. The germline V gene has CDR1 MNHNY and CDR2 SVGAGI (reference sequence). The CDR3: CASRGQGNDEQYF. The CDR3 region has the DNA TGTGCCAGCAGAGGACAGGGGAACGACGAGCAGTACTTC.

CDR3 DNA sequence: TGTGCCAGCAGTGAGACTAGCGGGCCCTACGTGGGGGCCAAAAACATTCAGTACTTC. The encoded protein is CASSETSGPYVGAKNIQYF. The V and J genes are TRBV2 and TRBJ2-4, with TRBD2 matching 10 bases. The CDR3 length is 19 residues. V trimming: 3 bases; J trimming: 1 base; junction bases outside the gene matches: 12. The germline V gene encodes CDR1 SNHLY and CDR2 FYNNEI.

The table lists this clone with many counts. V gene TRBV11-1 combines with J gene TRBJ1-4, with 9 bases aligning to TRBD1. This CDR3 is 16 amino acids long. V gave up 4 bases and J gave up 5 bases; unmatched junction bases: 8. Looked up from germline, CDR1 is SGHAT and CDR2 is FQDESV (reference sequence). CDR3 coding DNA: TGTGCCAGCAGCTCGGGACAGGGAGGCGGAAATGAAAAACTGTTTTTT. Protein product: CASSSGQGGGNEKLFF.

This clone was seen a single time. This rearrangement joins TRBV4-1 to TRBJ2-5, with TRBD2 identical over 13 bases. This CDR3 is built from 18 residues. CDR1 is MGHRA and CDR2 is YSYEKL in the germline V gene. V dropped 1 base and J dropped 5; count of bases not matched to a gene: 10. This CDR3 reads CASSQGGLAGAGGETQYF. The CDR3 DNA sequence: TGCGCCAGCAGCCAAGGCGGACTAGCGGGGGCCGGGGGGGAGACCCAGTACTTC.

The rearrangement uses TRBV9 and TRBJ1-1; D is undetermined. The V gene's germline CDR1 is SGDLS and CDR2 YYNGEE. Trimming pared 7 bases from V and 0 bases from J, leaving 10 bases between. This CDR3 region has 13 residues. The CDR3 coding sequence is TGTGCCAGCTCAAGGGCTTTGAACACTGAAGCTTTCTTT. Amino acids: CASSRALNTEAFF. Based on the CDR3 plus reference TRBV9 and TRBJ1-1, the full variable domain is DSGVTQTPKHLITATGQRVTLRCSPRSGDLSVYWYQQSLDQGLQFLIQYYNGEERAKGNILERFSAQQFPDLHSELNLSSLELGDSALYFCASSRALNTEAFFGQGTRLTVV.

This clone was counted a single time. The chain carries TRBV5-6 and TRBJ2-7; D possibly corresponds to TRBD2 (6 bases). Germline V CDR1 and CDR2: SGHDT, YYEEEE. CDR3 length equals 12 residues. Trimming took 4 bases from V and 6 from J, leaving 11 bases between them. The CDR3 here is CASSQHGGEQYF. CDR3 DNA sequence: TGTGCCAGCAGCCAGCACGGGGGCGAGCAGTACTTC. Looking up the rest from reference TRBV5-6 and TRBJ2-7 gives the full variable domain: DAGVTQSPTHLIKTRGQQVTLRCSPKSGHDTVSWYQQALGQGPQFIFQYYEEEERQRGNFPDRFSGHQFPNYSSELNVNALLLGDSALYLCASSQHGGEQYFGPGTRLTVT.